A single sample gave rise to the 30 T cell receptor beta chains below, sequenced in a study of T cells in Graves' hyperthyroidism and ophthalmopathy (dated by TCRdb to the late 2010s). Libraries were built with multiplex PCR. The run used an Illumina HiSeq 2000. Amplification of TCR beta CDR3 regions was carried out from RNA transcripts. For the first round of RT-PCR on the TCR CDR3, the HTBI primer set was used together with the Qiagen OneStep RT-PCR kit. TCRdb reran the public reads through fastp at Q25 and MiXCR, keeping productive beta chains. Identical CDR3 proteins give one entry, which carries the most common genes and DNA. The sample contains about 210,000 distinct CDR3 sequences, 17% of them found a single time. The top ten hold around 50% of the sample. Sequenced: blood. These receptors came from a man aged 50-59 years with Graves' hyperthyroidism.

This clonotype was seen ten or more times. This chain joins TRBV6-2 or TRBV6-3 and TRBJ2-5, with D possibly being TRBD1 or TRBD2 (5 bases each). Per germline, CDR1 MNHEY and CDR2 SVGEGT. V shed 7 bases and J shed 5 bases, with 14 bases lying between them. The CDR3 contains 13 residues. CDR3 region: CASTSGAKETQYF. The DNA for the CDR3 is TGTGCCAGCACCTCCGGGGCCAAGGAGACCCAGTACTTC.

The table lists this clonotype with a few counts. The chain combines TRBV5-6 with TRBJ1-1, with a possible D match to TRBD1 (6 bases). The CDR3 is made up of 17 amino acids. Trimming stripped 2 bases from V and 4 bases from J, with 21 bases between. CDR1 is SGHDT, CDR2 YYEEEE, per germline. This chain's CDR3 is CASSFFGTGRGGTEAFF. In DNA form, the CDR3 reads TGTGCCAGCAGCTTTTTTGGAACCGGGAGAGGGGGCACTGAAGCTTTCTTT.

On this clonotype: With a much larger clone just one base away, this may be a read error. This chain uses TRBV28 with TRBJ1-5; no clear D. Germline V gives CDR1 MDHEN, CDR2 SYDVKM. V lost 1 base to trimming and J lost 3 bases, with 4 bases between them. The length of the CDR3 is 13 residues. The CDR3 coding sequence is TGTGCCAGCAGTTTATTCCACAATCAGCCCCAGCATTTT. This translates into CASSLFHNQPQHF.

V gene TRBV2 combines with J gene TRBJ2-1; D ambiguous. The V gene's germline CDR1 is SNHLY and CDR2 FYNNEI. The CDR3 has 15 residues. Between the trimmed V and J ends, which lost 2 bases and 2 bases, there was a span of 10 bases. CDR3 loop: CASSERLLTYNEQFF. CDR3 bases: TGTGCCAGCAGTGAACGTCTCCTTACCTACAATGAGCAGTTCTTC.

There are many counts of this clonotype. V usage is TRBV28 and J usage is TRBJ1-1; TRBD1 is a possible D gene (6 bases). CDR3 size: 13 residues. Germline CDR1 reads MDHEN; CDR2 reads SYDVKM. Trimming removed 3 bases from V and 10 bases from J, with 15 bases in between. The CDR3 DNA reads TGTGCCAGCAGTTTCGAAGGGGGGCGAGGAGCTTTCTTT. This encodes CASSFEGGRGAFF.

This clonotype is a singleton in its sample. V and J are TRBV12-3 or TRBV12-4 and TRBJ2-1; D is possibly TRBD2 (6 bases). This CDR3 is 14 amino acids long. With 6 bases removed from V and 5 bases from J, the gap between germline ends came to 14 bases. This CDR3 reads CASSPPTGDNEQFF. Written as DNA, the CDR3 is TGTGCCAGCAGCCCTCCTACGGGGGACAATGAGCAGTTCTTC.

This clonotype was counted at least ten times. The chain joins TRBV20-1 to TRBJ2-3; D ambiguous. This CDR3 spans 11 amino acids. The V and J ends lost 1 base and 9 bases respectively, with 8 bases between them. Germline V CDR1 and CDR2: DFQATT, SNEGSKA (reference sequence). In DNA form, the CDR3 reads TGCAGTGCTAGAGCCCCCACGACGCAGTATTTT. It encodes CSARAPTTQYF.

This clonotype has only a few counts. The chain joins TRBV3-1 to TRBJ2-3, with 10 bases fitting TRBD1. Trimming cost V 1 base and J 0 bases; bases outside gene matches: 19. The CDR3 spans 22 residues. Germline loops: CDR1 LGHDT, CDR2 YNNKEL (reference sequence). In nucleotides, the CDR3 is TGTGCCAGCAGCCAAGTGGGTTGGGGACAGGGGATCGGGACAACTAGCACAGATACGCAGTATTTT. It encodes CASSQVGWGQGIGTTSTDTQYF.

This clonotype was picked up many times. The CDR3 region is CASSSGRNTEAFF. Here the CDR3 DNA reads TGTGCCAGCAGCTCCGGGAGGAACACTGAAGCTTTCTTT. The V and J genes are TRBV7-3 and TRBJ1-1; no reliable D call. Deletions cut 4 bases from V and 1 base from J, with 7 bases between. CDR1 is SGHTA, CDR2 FQGTGA, per germline. The CDR3 sequence is 13 residues long.

This clonotype has ten or more counts. The chain combines TRBV5-5 with TRBJ2-1; D tentatively reads TRBD1 or TRBD2 (5 bases each). The CDR3 consists of 15 residues. Germline lookup yields CDR1 SGHKS and CDR2 YYEKEE (reference sequence). Trimming stripped 0 bases from V and 1 base from J, with 8 bases between. This CDR3 reads CASSLDGGSYNEQFF. CDR3 in DNA: TGTGCCAGCAGCTTGGATGGGGGTTCCTACAATGAGCAGTTCTTC. Looking up the rest from reference TRBV5-5 and TRBJ2-1 gives the full variable domain: DAGVTQSPTHLIKTRGQQVTLRCSPISGHKSVSWYQQVLGQGPQFIFQYYEKEERGRGNFPDRFSARQFPNYSSELNVNALLLGDSALYLCASSLDGGSYNEQFFGPGTRLTVL.

The rearrangement links TRBV20-1 to TRBJ2-2; 8 bases match TRBD2. The trim removed 5 bases at V and 5 bases at J, leaving 4 bases unmatched. CDR1 is DFQATT and CDR2 is SNEGSKA in the germline V gene (reference sequence). The CDR3 length is 13 residues. The CDR3 bases are TGCAGTGCTTTAGCGGGAATAACCGGGGAGCTGTTTTTT. Amino acids: CSALAGITGELFF.

This clonotype was seen repeatedly, ten times or more. The genes are TRBV2 and TRBJ2-1; D perhaps matches TRBD1 (6 bases). V lost 7 bases, J lost 0 bases, and 10 bases lay in between. The CDR3 extends over 14 amino acids. Looked up from germline, CDR1 is SNHLY and CDR2 is FYNNEI. The CDR3 nucleotides are TGTGCCAGCAACAGGGCTAGCTCCTACAATGAGCAGTTCTTC. The encoded protein is CASNRASSYNEQFF.

A note on this clonotype: A single base separates this from a much larger clone, so it may be a read error. The chain links TRBV28 to TRBJ1-2; 7 bases match TRBD1. Trimming cost V 10 bases and J 4 bases; bases outside gene matches: 15. CDR3 length: 15 residues. In germline, CDR1 is MDHEN, CDR2 SYDVKM. The CDR3 coding sequence is TGTGCCATTCAACTCAGGGGGAACCCTAGCTATGGCTACACCTTC. Amino acid sequence: CAIQLRGNPSYGYTF.

The chain combines TRBV28 with TRBJ2-2; 8 bases line up with TRBD2. The V segment lost 11 bases and the J segment 4 bases; nucleotides outside the gene matches: 6. CDR3 length: 13 amino acids. Germline CDR1 is MDHEN and CDR2 is SYDVKM. The CDR3 DNA sequence: TGTGCCTCGAGAGGGACTAGCACCGGGGAGCTGTTTTTT. It is translated as CASRGTSTGELFF.

This clonotype occurred many times. The V gene is TRBV2, the J gene TRBJ2-3; D ambiguous. V lost 3 bases and J lost 5, with 9 bases in between. Germline-derived CDR1 and CDR2 are SNHLY and FYNNEI. The CDR3 has 13 amino acids. CDR3 sequence (DNA): TGTGCCAGCAGTGACGGCAGAGAAGATACGCAGTATTTT. As protein: CASSDGREDTQYF.

Note on this clonotype: Given a much more abundant clone one base away, this may be a read error. This chain joins TRBV24-1 and TRBJ2-1; 13 bases agree with TRBD2. Germline lookup yields CDR1 KGHDR and CDR2 SFDVKD. This CDR3 comprises 18 residues. This CDR3 is CAPSELGTSGNQGNEQFF. In DNA, the CDR3 is TGTGCCCCCAGTGAACTGGGGACTAGCGGGAATCAGGGCAATGAGCAGTTCTTC.

This clonotype was seen more than once but under ten times. The chain is built from TRBV29-1 and TRBJ1-2, with D possibly matching TRBD1 (6 bases). Trimming shortened V by 6 bases and J by 4 bases, and 15 bases separated the two germline ends. Germline V gene lookup returns CDR1 SQVTM and CDR2 ANQGSEA. The CDR3 is made up of 13 amino acids. The CDR3 DNA reads TGCAGCGTGTCTGGAGGGGGGAGCTATGGCTACACCTTC. This gives the protein CSVSGGGSYGYTF.

This clonotype was observed many times. The chain has TRBV18 and TRBJ2-1, with a possible D match to TRBD1 (6 bases). Germline CDR1 and CDR2: KGHSH and LQKENI. The CDR3 loop spans 15 amino acids. V gave up 2 bases and J gave up 0 bases, with 8 bases separating them. In DNA form, the CDR3 reads TGTGCCAGCTCACCAATGGGGGCCTCCTACAATGAGCAGTTCTTC. Residues: CASSPMGASYNEQFF.

This clonotype was observed a single time. The genes are TRBV11-2 and TRBJ2-7; 10 positions match TRBD1. Germline V gene lookup returns CDR1 SGHAT and CDR2 FQNNGV. V shed 4 bases and J 3 bases; nucleotides not matched to a gene: 9. This CDR3 comprises 16 residues. The chain's CDR3 is CASSSVRDRGIYEQYF. In DNA, the CDR3 is TGTGCCAGCAGCTCCGTCCGGGACAGGGGCATCTACGAGCAGTACTTC.

This clonotype was counted once. This sequence joins TRBV6-1 and TRBJ2-4; D gene uncertain. The ends were cut back, 3 bases at V and 11 bases at J, with 20 bases in the middle. The length of the CDR3 is 15 residues. CDR1 and CDR2 (germline): MNHNS, SASEGT. The CDR3 here is CASSDQSAAALFQYF. CDR3 nucleotides: TGTGCCAGCAGTGATCAATCGGCGGCAGCCCTATTTCAGTACTTC.

In nucleotides, the CDR3 is TGTGCCAGCAGCAACGACAGGGGTTCGGGTCAGCCCCAGCATTTT. Its protein product is CASSNDRGSGQPQHF. The chain is built from TRBV7-2 and TRBJ1-5; 8 nucleotides line up with TRBD1. Germline-derived CDR1 and CDR2 are SGHTA and FQGNSA. The trim removed 5 bases at V and 6 bases at J, leaving 9 bases unmatched. The CDR3 covers 15 residues.

The chain employs TRBV6-1 and TRBJ2-1, with TRBD2 identical over 9 bases. V trimming: 6 bases; J trimming: 3 bases; junction bases outside the gene matches: 6. In germline, CDR1 is MNHNS, CDR2 SASEGT. The CDR3 covers 15 residues. The CDR3 is CASSPSGRLYNEQFF. DNA of the CDR3: TGTGCCAGCAGCCCAAGCGGGAGGCTCTACAATGAGCAGTTCTTC.

The V call is TRBV9, the J call TRBJ2-7; D unclear. The CDR3 is 14 residues long. Germline V lookup: CDR1 SGDLS, CDR2 YYNGEE. Trimming removed 0 bases from V and 5 bases from J, with 12 bases in between. The CDR3 nucleotides read TGTGCCAGCAGCGTAGGTTTGCAGCGACACGAGCAGTACTTC. Translation gives CASSVGLQRHEQYF.

In regard to this clonotype: A junction end diverges from the germline sequence, so it may reflect a read error. The chain is built from TRBV20-1 and TRBJ2-3; TRBD2 matches 9 bases. This CDR3 contains 15 residues. Germline CDR1 and CDR2: DFQATT and SNEGSKA (reference sequence). The CDR3 coding sequence is TGCAGTGCTAGAGGTCCGGGACTAGCAACAGGTACGCAGTATTTT. This encodes CSARGPGLATGTQYF.

This clonotype was observed at least ten times. The chain carries TRBV7-3 and TRBJ2-1, with 7 bases fitting TRBD2. The CDR3 loop spans 15 amino acids. CDR1 is SGHTA and CDR2 is FQGTGA in the germline V gene. V lost 3 bases to trimming and J lost 4 bases; unmatched junction nucleotides: 6. The CDR3 region has the DNA TGTGCCAGCAGCTTGGACCCGGGACTATACAATGAGCAGTTCTTC. Translating it yields CASSLDPGLYNEQFF. Full variable domain (rest looked up from reference TRBV7-3 and TRBJ2-1): GAGVSQTPSNKVTEKGKYVELRCDPISGHTALYWYRQSLGQGPEFLIYFQGTGAADDSGLPNDRFFAVRPEGSVSTLKIQRTERGDSAVYLCASSLDPGLYNEQFFGPGTRLTVL.

Ten or more counts support this clonotype. The V call is TRBV27, the J call TRBJ2-7; tentatively, D is TRBD1 or TRBD2 (5 bases each). The CDR3 loop spans 14 amino acids. Trimming removed 8 bases from V and 2 bases from J, with 16 bases in between. CDR1 MNHEY and CDR2 SMNVEV come from the germline V gene (reference sequence). In DNA, the CDR3 is TGTGCCAGCGGGACGGGGCGCCAGGCCTACGAGCAGTACTTC. Amino acids: CASGTGRQAYEQYF.

The V and J genes are TRBV5-1 and TRBJ1-3, with D unresolved. CDR3 length: 15 amino acids. Trimming took off 2 bases at V and 0 bases at J, with 9 bases between the two ends. CDR1 is SGHRS, CDR2 YFSETQ, per germline. CDR3 nucleotide sequence: TGCGCCAGCAGCTTCGACGGTTCCTCTGGAAACACCATATATTTT. Its translation is CASSFDGSSGNTIYF.

This clonotype has ten or more counts. The chain has TRBV19 and TRBJ2-7, with D hard to call. V lost 5 bases to trimming and J lost 1 base, with 9 bases between them. The CDR3 spans 13 residues. Looked up from germline, CDR1 is LNHDA and CDR2 is SQIVND (reference sequence). DNA for the CDR3: TGTGCCAGTAGTTCCGGGTGGTCCTACGAGCAGTACTTC. It specifies CASSSGWSYEQYF.

The chain has TRBV3-1 and TRBJ2-6; TRBD1 agrees at 12 bases. CDR1 LGHDT and CDR2 YNNKEL come from the germline V gene (reference sequence). V dropped 4 bases and J dropped 3; count of bases not matched to a gene: 4. The CDR3 covers 17 residues. CDR3 bases: TGTGCCAGCAGCCGCGGGACAGGGGGCGGTGGGGCCAACGTCCTGACTTTC. Its translation is CASSRGTGGGGANVLTF.

This clonotype was found many times. V is TRBV7-3 and J is TRBJ2-7, with 8 bases identical to TRBD2. V was clipped by 1 base and J by 2 bases; unmatched bases: 4. The V gene's germline CDR1 is SGHTA and CDR2 FQGTGA. The CDR3 covers 15 residues. CDR3 nucleotide sequence: TGTGCCAGCAGCTTAATTGCGGGAGGTCCCTACGAGCAGTACTTC. As protein: CASSLIAGGPYEQYF.